This T cell receptor beta chain was captured by sequencing in a study of tumor and adjacent non-tumor tissue in lung cancer. Per the germline V gene, CDR1 is MDHEN and CDR2 is SYDVKM. The length of the CDR3 is 14 residues. TCRbeta libraries were built with three rounds of nested PCR, modified from ARM-PCR. Using its own MiXCR run on the multiplex PCR reads, TCRdb lists one record per CDR3 protein. The table has about 110,000 distinct CDR3 sequences, under 65% seen once. Comments on this clonotype: Its antigen is currently unknown. The junction does not match germline at one end; this may be a read error.

This sample's RNA came from whole unsorted tissue. This non-tumor lung sample came from over 3 cm beyond the tumor edge. Study-wide results and limits: TCR diversity was significantly greater in tumor than normal lung tissue. Shorter survival was associated with higher TCR diversity in tumors.

Sequenced input: distant non-tumor lung tissue. This clonotype was obtained from a man aged 55 to 70 with non-small cell lung cancer. The rearrangement uses TRBV28 and TRBJ2-2; D perhaps matches TRBD2 (6 bases). The CDR3 DNA follows: TGTGCCAGCAGTTCCGCGGGAAACACCTGGGAGCTGTTTTTT. Translated, it gives CASSSAGNTWELFF.